Below are 8 T cell receptor beta chains sequenced from a single sample in a study of vaccination effects on CD4 cells after COVID-19. These receptors have no known antigen. Antigen-specific CD4+ T cells were expanded (with viral peptide pools) by the ViraFEST assay ahead of sequencing. Once cultured for approximately 10 days, the cells underwent separation to obtain CD4+ T cells. A PCR test confirmed that the person had SARS-CoV-2 infection between March and December 2020. The table came from immunoSEQ multiplex PCR; TCRdb's copy has only in-frame clones and leaves some out. The table shows approximately 22,000 clones, with more than 70% occurring only once. The input for sequencing was CD4+ T cells from PBMCs cultured with a peptide pool, taken before COVID-19 vaccination. The receptors shown here come from a human donor who had a prior SARS-CoV-2 infection.

The rearrangement links TRBV5-1 to TRBJ1-2; a possible D gene is TRBD1 (5 bases). This CDR3 contains 15 residues. CDR1 SGHRS and CDR2 YFSETQ come from the germline V gene. The V gene lost 4 bases and the J gene lost 0 bases, with 13 bases spanning the gap. CDR3 region: CASSHGTGANYGYTF. Written as DNA, the CDR3 is TGCGCCAGCAGCCACGGGACCGGTGCTAACTATGGCTACACCTTC.

The chain has TRBV11-1 and TRBJ2-3, with 10 bases lining up with TRBD1. Germline V gives CDR1 SGHAT, CDR2 FQDESV (reference sequence). Trimming cost V 5 bases and J 5 bases; bases outside gene matches: 4. The CDR3 runs to 14 residues. CDR3 sequence reads: CASSTRTGGDTQYF. DNA of the CDR3: TGTGCCAGCAGCACACGGACAGGGGGAGATACGCAGTATTTT. The full variable domain, rest sourced from reference TRBV11-1 and TRBJ2-3, is EAEVAQSPRYKITEKSQAVAFWCDPISGHATLYWYRQILGQGPELLVQFQDESVVDDSQLPKDRFSAERLKGVDSTLKIQPAELGDSAMYLCASSTRTGGDTQYFGPGTRLTVL.

The chain has TRBV14 and TRBJ2-3; 12 bases line up with TRBD2. CDR1 SGHDN and CDR2 FVKESK come from the germline V gene. J lost 3 bases, V lost 4 bases, and 2 bases had no gene match. This CDR3 has 15 amino acids. CDR3 nucleotides: TGTGCCAGCAGCCCTAGCGGGAGGGGGACAGATACGCAGTATTTT. Its protein product is CASSPSGRGTDTQYF.

CDR3 protein: CASSLGLDLTDTQYF. The CDR3 nucleotides read TGTGCCAGCAGCTTAGGACTAGATTTAACAGATACGCAGTATTTT. The chain joins TRBV7-9 to TRBJ2-3; D perhaps matches TRBD2 (6 bases). The CDR3 has 15 amino acids. The V end was cut by 1 base, the J end by 3 bases, with 11 bases between. The V gene's germline CDR1 is SEHNR and CDR2 FQNEAQ (reference sequence).

This sequence joins TRBV4-2 and TRBJ2-6; D possibly matches TRBD1 or TRBD2 (5 bases each). CDR3 length: 18 residues. Trimming pared 0 bases from V and 0 bases from J, leaving 12 bases between. Germline CDR1 LGHNA, CDR2 YNFKEQ. The CDR3 is CASSQDMAGSSGANVLTF. CDR3 nucleotides: TGTGCCAGCAGCCAAGATATGGCAGGGAGCTCTGGGGCCAACGTCCTGACTTTC.

This clone has only one observation. CDR3: CASSQGSHGGNTIYF. CDR3 DNA sequence: TGTGCCAGCTCACAGGGGAGCCATGGAGGAAACACCATATATTTT. The rearrangement joins TRBV18 to TRBJ1-3; tentatively, D is TRBD1 (5 bases). Germline CDR1 KGHSH, CDR2 LQKENI. Trimming left V 4 bases short and J 4 bases short, with 14 bases between. This CDR3 is built from 15 residues. Full variable domain (outside the CDR3, taken from reference TRBV18 and TRBJ1-3): NAGVMQNPRHLVRRRGQEARLRCSPMKGHSHVYWYRQLPEEGLKFMVYLQKENIIDESGMPKERFSAEFPKEGPSILRIQQVVRGDSAAYFCASSQGSHGGNTIYFGEGSWLTVV.

This clone showed up just a few times. This chain joins TRBV6-6 and TRBJ2-7; TRBD2 aligns across 13 bases. The V segment lost 1 base and the J segment 3 bases; nucleotides outside the gene matches: 3. This CDR3 comprises 16 residues. Germline V gene lookup returns CDR1 MNHNY and CDR2 SVGAGI (reference sequence). The CDR3 coding sequence is TGTGCCAGCAGTTACTACGGGACTAGCGGGAACTACGAGCAGTACTTC. Its protein is CASSYYGTSGNYEQYF.

This clone was recorded a few times. V is TRBV20-1 and J is TRBJ1-1; 9 bases align to TRBD1. J gave up 11 bases and V 3 bases, and 4 bases lay outside the gene matches. There are 11 residues in the CDR3. Per germline, CDR1 DFQATT and CDR2 SNEGSKA (reference sequence). The CDR3 DNA is TGCAGTGCTAGTAACAGGGGGCGGGCTTTCTTT. Protein product: CSASNRGRAFF.